This passage covers 23 T cell receptor beta chains from one sample sequenced in a study of blood T cell repertoires in COVID-19. Assay: immunoSEQ multiplex PCR; the TCRdb copy retains only in-frame clones and omits some. In the table there are approximately 49,000 clones, approximately 84% of which are singletons. Sequencing input: peripheral blood. The source of these receptors is a man between 50 and 59 years old with acute or convalescent COVID-19.

The chain uses TRBV2 and TRBJ1-4, with a tentative D call TRBD1 (5 bases). Germline assignment: CDR1 SNHLY and CDR2 FYNNEI. The CDR3 spans 13 residues. V was cut by 6 bases and J by 8 bases, with 13 bases left in between. The CDR3 region is CASSDSSGEKLFF. In nucleotides, the CDR3 is TGTGCCAGCAGCGACAGTTCCGGGGAAAAACTGTTTTTT.

The chain couples TRBV15 to TRBJ1-3; possibly TRBD1 for D (6 bases). Germline V gives CDR1 LNHNV, CDR2 YYDKDF (reference sequence). V dropped 0 bases and J dropped 4 bases, with 10 bases sitting between them. This CDR3 spans 15 amino acids. The CDR3 loop is CATSRDPGEGNTIYF. The CDR3 coding sequence is TGTGCCACCAGCAGAGATCCAGGGGAAGGAAACACCATATATTTT.

CDR3 sequence (DNA): TGTGCCAGCAGCCCACAGGGGGGAGGCACTGAAGCTTTCTTT. As protein: CASSPQGGGTEAFF. The rearrangement uses TRBV7-3 and TRBJ1-1; 8 bases fit TRBD1. Trimming removed 5 bases from V and 4 bases from J; junction bases left unmatched: 6. The germline V gene encodes CDR1 SGHTA and CDR2 FQGTGA. The CDR3 is 14 amino acids.

V usage is TRBV6-6 and J usage is TRBJ2-1; D is possibly TRBD1 (6 bases). The germline gives CDR1 MNHNY, CDR2 SVGAGI (reference sequence). Deletions cut 2 bases from V and 9 bases from J, with 14 bases between. The CDR3 extends over 14 amino acids. The CDR3 DNA reads TGTGCCAGCAGTTACCCCGCAGGGGATGGTGAGCAGTTCTTC. It yields the protein CASSYPAGDGEQFF.

This sequence joins TRBV12-3 or TRBV12-4 and TRBJ2-5, with unresolved D. CDR3 length equals 12 residues. Trimming took 4 bases from V and 1 from J, leaving 4 bases between them. CDR3 protein: CASSSVQETQYF. In nucleotides, the CDR3 is TGTGCCAGCAGTTCTGTCCAAGAGACCCAGTACTTC.

The J gene is TRBJ1-2, the V gene TRBV19; 8 bases fit TRBD1. CDR1 is LNHDA and CDR2 is SQIVND in the germline V gene (reference sequence). This CDR3 region has 13 residues. With 7 bases clipped from V and 5 bases from J, the junction kept 6 bases outside the gene matches. CDR3 nucleotide sequence: TGTGCCAGTAACCCGGGACAGGATTATGGCTACACCTTC. Protein: CASNPGQDYGYTF.

This chain connects TRBV4-1 to TRBJ2-2; possible D gene TRBD2, 6 bases. The CDR3 consists of 16 residues. V was trimmed by 4 bases and J by 4 bases, leaving 16 bases between them. The V gene's germline CDR1 is MGHRA and CDR2 YSYEKL. The CDR3 sequence: CASSPRGGAGTGELFF. The CDR3, as DNA: TGCGCCAGCAGCCCCCGGGGCGGGGCGGGCACCGGGGAGCTGTTTTTT.

The chain couples TRBV27 to TRBJ1-6, with D possibly being TRBD1 (6 bases). Trimming pared 6 bases from V and 7 bases from J, leaving 13 bases between. The CDR3 has 14 amino acids. Germline V lookup: CDR1 MNHEY, CDR2 SMNVEV (reference sequence). CDR3 sequence reads: CASSSGQLNSPLHF. The CDR3 DNA follows: TGTGCCAGCAGCTCCGGACAGTTGAATTCACCCCTCCACTTT.

This sequence joins TRBV6-5 and TRBJ2-3, with no clear D. CDR3 length: 13 residues. The germline V gene encodes CDR1 MNHEY and CDR2 SVGAGI. Trimming took 2 bases from V and 0 from J, leaving 3 bases between them. For the CDR3, the DNA is TGTGCCAGCAGTTACACTAGCACAGATACGCAGTATTTT. Protein product: CASSYTSTDTQYF.

This clone is a singleton in its sample. The J gene is TRBJ2-5, the V gene TRBV19; 9 positions match TRBD1. In germline, CDR1 is LNHDA, CDR2 SQIVND (reference sequence). CDR3 length equals 14 residues. With 7 bases clipped from V and 1 base from J, the junction kept 4 bases outside the gene matches. The DNA of the CDR3 is TGTGCCAGTATGGACAGGGGTGGCCAAGAGACCCAGTACTTC. Translation: CASMDRGGQETQYF.

The chain uses TRBV5-4 and TRBJ2-1; 7 bases map to TRBD1. Germline V gives CDR1 SGHNT, CDR2 YYREEE (reference sequence). V lost 4 bases and J lost 2; bases outside the gene matches: 6. The CDR3 totals 15 residues. The CDR3 region has the DNA TGTGCCAGCAGCAGACAGGGTGGAACCTACAATGAGCAGTTCTTC. Its translation: CASSRQGGTYNEQFF.

The chain employs TRBV19 and TRBJ1-5, with unresolved D. Germline lookup yields CDR1 LNHDA and CDR2 SQIVND (reference sequence). V was clipped by 5 bases and J by 1 base, with 15 bases between them. This CDR3 contains 16 residues. The CDR3 here is CASSPATRGSNQPQHF. The DNA for the CDR3 is TGTGCCAGTAGTCCCGCGACAAGAGGGAGCAATCAGCCCCAGCATTTT.

The rearrangement links TRBV11-2 to TRBJ2-5; TRBD1 might be the D (5 bases). Trimming cost V 5 bases and J 9 bases, with 16 bases left between them. This CDR3 spans 13 amino acids. The germline V gene has CDR1 SGHAT and CDR2 FQNNGV. The CDR3 bases are TGTGCCAGCAGCCGTGAGTACCTCAGGGCCCAGTACTTC. Its protein product is CASSREYLRAQYF.

CDR3 amino acids: CASSQGTGSGELFF. CDR3 bases: TGCGCCAGCAGCCAGGGGACAGGATCAGGGGAGCTGTTTTTT. The chain uses TRBV4-1 and TRBJ2-2, with 8 positions matching TRBD1. The junction had 5 bases not matched to a gene; V was cut back by 3 bases and J by 8 bases. The V gene's germline CDR1 is MGHRA and CDR2 YSYEKL. This CDR3 is built from 14 residues.

V is TRBV24-1 and J is TRBJ2-1, with 8 nucleotides matching TRBD2. V lost 2 bases, J lost 7 bases, and 9 bases stayed unmatched. This CDR3 has 16 amino acids. CDR1 and CDR2 from the germline V gene are KGHDR and SFDVKD. The CDR3 region has the DNA TGTGCCACCAGTGATTCCGGGGGGGGTCTGGGGAATGAGCAGTTCTTC. Translation: CATSDSGGGLGNEQFF.

This clone was counted a few times. Written as DNA, the CDR3 is TGTGCCAGCAGCGTCCGCCAGGTTAACACTGAAGCTTTCTTT. Its protein product is CASSVRQVNTEAFF. J is TRBJ1-1 and V is TRBV5-4; D ambiguous. V was clipped by 4 bases and J by 2 bases, with 12 bases between them. The germline CDR1 and CDR2 sequences are SGHNT and YYREEE (reference sequence). The CDR3 has 14 residues.

V and J are TRBV5-1 and TRBJ1-2, with D perhaps TRBD1 (6 bases). The CDR3 is made up of 16 amino acids. The ends were cut back, 3 bases at V and 2 bases at J, with 17 bases in the middle. Germline V gives CDR1 SGHRS, CDR2 YFSETQ. The DNA of the CDR3 is TGCGCCAGCAGCTCCTCCGGGACACCGGCGAACTATGGCTACACCTTC. It codes for CASSSSGTPANYGYTF.

There are a few counts of this clone. The chain joins TRBV9 to TRBJ2-7; tentative D call: TRBD2 (6 bases). This CDR3 region has 14 residues. The germline V and J ends were trimmed by 4 bases and 6 bases, with 17 bases remaining between them. Per germline, CDR1 SGDLS and CDR2 YYNGEE. CDR3 loop: CASSPNREYLEQYF. CDR3 bases: TGTGCCAGCAGCCCCAACCGGGAGTATCTCGAGCAGTACTTC. The full variable domain, completed using reference TRBV9 and TRBJ2-7, is DSGVTQTPKHLITATGQRVTLRCSPRSGDLSVYWYQQSLDQGLQFLIQYYNGEERAKGNILERFSAQQFPDLHSELNLSSLELGDSALYFCASSPNREYLEQYFGPGTRLTVT.

The chain couples TRBV24-1 to TRBJ1-2; D is possibly TRBD1 (5 bases). The CDR3 length is 13 residues. Germline loops: CDR1 KGHDR, CDR2 SFDVKD. The V and J ends lost 4 bases and 8 bases respectively, with 13 bases between them. The CDR3 region is CATSDQGTEGYTF. The CDR3 region has the DNA TGTGCCACCAGTGACCAGGGCACCGAGGGCTACACCTTC.

The chain recombines TRBV11-2 with TRBJ2-1; tentatively, D is TRBD2 (6 bases). The CDR3 length is 15 residues. Germline V gives CDR1 SGHAT, CDR2 FQNNGV. V lost 1 base, J lost 9 bases, and 16 bases lay in between. The CDR3 here is CASSLGPQEGTEQFF. The CDR3 DNA follows: TGTGCCAGCAGCTTAGGACCACAGGAGGGAACTGAGCAGTTCTTC.

A word on this clone: This specimen includes other DNA sequences encoding the same CDR3. This sequence joins TRBV4-1 and TRBJ2-7; D possibly corresponds to TRBD1 (6 bases). V was cut by 5 bases and J by 3 bases, with 11 bases left in between. Germline loops: CDR1 MGHRA, CDR2 YSYEKL. The CDR3 loop spans 13 amino acids. The CDR3 DNA is TGCGCCAGCAGCTTACAGGGCAACTACGAGCAGTACTTC. Translating it yields CASSLQGNYEQYF.

The chain carries TRBV27 and TRBJ2-7; the D gene is possibly TRBD2 (6 bases). Germline V lookup: CDR1 MNHEY, CDR2 SMNVEV (reference sequence). This CDR3 is 15 amino acids long. V was cut by 5 bases and J by 3 bases, with 17 bases left in between. CDR3 bases: TGTGCCAGCAGTATCACCCCGGGACTGAACTACGAGCAGTACTTC. Its translation: CASSITPGLNYEQYF.

The chain employs TRBV3-1 (or the pseudogene TRBV3-2) and TRBJ2-7; 11 bases match TRBD2. This CDR3 has 15 amino acids. Germline CDR1 reads LGHDT; CDR2 reads YNNKEL (reference sequence). The V and J ends lost 1 base and 7 bases, in that order; junction bases with no gene match: 6. The DNA for the CDR3 is TGTGCCAGCAGCCAAGGGGCTAGCGGGAGGTGGGAGCAGTACTTC. Amino acid sequence: CASSQGASGRWEQYF.